One sample yielded the 30 T cell receptor beta chains listed below, sequenced in a study of shared clonotypes between healthy human individuals. Sequencing used immunoSEQ multiplex PCR; TCRdb keeps in-frame clones, though not all of them. The table includes over a million clones, around three quarters detected once. Sequencing was done on a sample of memory CD4+ T cells from PBMCs. Regarding subset: CD45RA-negative fraction. These receptors originate from a man between 18 and 35 years old in good health. Some clones in this sample may be carry-over from other donors' samples.

V is TRBV28 and J is TRBJ2-3, with 8 bases identical to TRBD1. Germline V lookup: CDR1 MDHEN, CDR2 SYDVKM. V shed 4 bases and J 1 base; nucleotides not matched to a gene: 7. The CDR3 totals 16 residues. CDR3 coding DNA: TGTGCCAGCAGTTCCCCGACAGGGGACGGCACAGATACGCAGTATTTT. Its translation: CASSSPTGDGTDTQYF.

This clone was seen just once. CDR3 amino acids: CASSLSPLTDGNTIYF. The CDR3 DNA sequence: TGTGCCAGCAGCTTATCTCCCCTGACGGATGGAAACACCATATATTTT. This chain links TRBV7-8 with TRBJ1-3, with no clear D. Trimming cost V 2 bases and J 3 bases, with 14 bases left between them. This CDR3 contains 16 residues. Per germline, CDR1 SGHVS and CDR2 FQNEAQ.

As for this clone: With a much larger clone just one base away, this may be a read error. Different DNA sequences within this sample yield the same CDR3. This sequence joins TRBV28 and TRBJ2-7; weak D call: TRBD1 (5 bases). V lost 6 bases and J lost 2, with 14 bases in between. This CDR3 is 14 amino acids long. The V gene's germline CDR1 is MDHEN and CDR2 SYDVKM. In nucleotides, the CDR3 is TGTGCCAGCAGCCACCCCGCCAGGGCCTACGAGCAGTACTTC. Encoded protein: CASSHPARAYEQYF.

This chain joins TRBV19 and TRBJ1-5; D is perhaps TRBD1 (5 bases). The CDR3 runs 12 residues. In germline, CDR1 is LNHDA, CDR2 SQIVND (reference sequence). V was trimmed by 7 bases and J by 6 bases, leaving 10 bases between them. The CDR3: CASNFRGQPQHF. The CDR3 DNA reads as TGTGCCAGTAATTTTAGGGGTCAGCCCCAGCATTTT. Combining the CDR3 with reference TRBV19 and TRBJ1-5 gives the whole variable domain DGGITQSPKYLFRKEGQNVTLSCEQNLNHDAMYWYRQDPGQGLRLIYYSQIVNDFQKGDIAEGYSVSREKKESFPLTVTSAQKNPTAFYLCASNFRGQPQHFGDGTRLSIL.

J is TRBJ2-2 and V is TRBV28; unclear D gene. Germline V gives CDR1 MDHEN, CDR2 SYDVKM. The CDR3 spans 14 residues. Trimming stripped 7 bases from V and 2 bases from J, with 11 bases between. CDR3 DNA: TGTGCCAGCACCAAAGACGGAAACACCGGGGAGCTGTTTTTT. Its translation: CASTKDGNTGELFF.

As concerns this clone: A much larger clone lies a single base off, so this may be a read error. The V gene is TRBV9, the J gene TRBJ1-3; D not resolved. CDR3 length: 14 residues. Trimming stripped 0 bases from V and 0 bases from J, with 4 bases between. Germline V gene sequence: CDR1 SGDLS, CDR2 YYNGEE. This CDR3 reads CASSVDHSGNTIYF. The CDR3 nucleotides read TGTGCCAGCAGCGTAGATCACTCTGGAAACACCATATATTTT.

Concerning this clone: This same CDR3 is encoded by further DNA sequences in the sample. The chain carries TRBV5-1 and TRBJ1-2; 12 nucleotides agree with TRBD1. The CDR3 covers 14 residues. From germline, CDR1 is SGHRS and CDR2 YFSETQ. The junction had 5 bases not matched to a gene; V was cut back by 3 bases and J by 8 bases. The CDR3 DNA follows: TGCGCCAGCAGCTGGGGGACAGGGGGCGACGGCTACACCTTC. Translating gives CASSWGTGGDGYTF.

The rearrangement uses TRBV18 and TRBJ2-1; D perhaps matches TRBD1 (6 bases). CDR1 and CDR2 from the germline V gene are KGHSH and LQKENI. The CDR3 loop spans 11 amino acids. Trimming removed 5 bases from V and 9 bases from J, with 8 bases in between. As DNA, the CDR3 is TGTGCCAGCTCAATAGGGGGTGAGCAGTTCTTC. The encoded protein is CASSIGGEQFF.

This clone appeared a single time. The J gene is TRBJ1-1, the V gene TRBV5-6; D unclear. Trimming stripped 4 bases from V and 2 bases from J, with 12 bases between. The CDR3 is 14 residues long. Germline CDR1 SGHDT, CDR2 YYEEEE. CDR3 loop: CASSRVGKNTEAFF. CDR3 nucleotide sequence: TGTGCCAGCAGCCGGGTGGGGAAAAACACTGAAGCTTTCTTT.

V and J are TRBV5-1 and TRBJ2-7; D is unresolved. With 1 base removed from V and 7 bases from J, the gap between germline ends came to 6 bases. Germline assignment: CDR1 SGHRS and CDR2 YFSETQ. This CDR3 has 11 residues. The CDR3 sequence: CASSLRAEQYF. CDR3 sequence (DNA): TGCGCCAGCAGCTTGCGGGCAGAGCAGTACTTC.

CDR3 loop: CASSRGESNTGELFF. The DNA for the CDR3 is TGTGCTAGCTCCCGGGGAGAGTCGAACACCGGGGAGCTGTTTTTT. The chain is built from TRBV12-5 and TRBJ2-2; possibly TRBD2 for D (5 bases). Germline values: CDR1 LGHNT, CDR2 FRNRAP. The germline V and J ends were trimmed by 9 bases and 0 bases, with 14 bases remaining between them. This CDR3 is 15 amino acids long.

The chain joins TRBV5-1 to TRBJ2-1, with unresolved D. The CDR3 is 15 amino acids. Per germline, CDR1 SGHRS and CDR2 YFSETQ. V was pared by 4 bases and J by 0 bases, with 11 bases between. The CDR3 spells CASSLLLSSYNEQFF. Here the CDR3 DNA reads TGCGCCAGCAGCCTGCTGCTAAGCTCCTACAATGAGCAGTTCTTC.

This chain links TRBV9 with TRBJ1-3, with D uncertain. There are 13 residues in the CDR3. CDR1 is SGDLS, CDR2 YYNGEE, per germline. Trimming left V 4 bases short and J 0 bases short, with 5 bases between. CDR3 coding DNA: TGTGCCAGCAGCAGGCTCTCTGGAAACACCATATATTTT. Its protein product is CASSRLSGNTIYF.

The chain is built from TRBV5-1 and TRBJ1-4; possibly TRBD1 for D (5 bases). This CDR3 comprises 16 residues. The ends were cut back, 4 bases at V and 2 bases at J, with 15 bases in the middle. Germline CDR1 is SGHRS and CDR2 is YFSETQ. This chain's CDR3 is CASSPLGGGTNEKLFF. The DNA for the CDR3 is TGCGCCAGCAGCCCCCTCGGGGGGGGGACTAATGAAAAACTGTTTTTT.

The chain joins TRBV11-1 to TRBJ1-2, with 8 bases fitting TRBD1. The germline gives CDR1 SGHAT, CDR2 FQDESV (reference sequence). The J segment lost 8 bases and the V segment lost 2 bases, leaving 13 bases of the junction unmatched. The CDR3 covers 16 residues. The CDR3 coding sequence is TGTGCCAGCAGCTTAAGTCGAGGACAGGGAGCATGGGGCTACACCTTC. It codes for CASSLSRGQGAWGYTF.

The chain recombines TRBV28 with TRBJ2-7, with 7 bases that match TRBD1. CDR1 is MDHEN, CDR2 SYDVKM, per germline. The CDR3 is 15 residues long. J was trimmed by 4 bases and V by 3 bases; bases with no gene match: 9. CDR3 in DNA: TGTGCCAGCAGTTTCTCCATGGGACAGAAATACGAGCAGTACTTC. Translating it yields CASSFSMGQKYEQYF.

This clone was recorded only once. This chain joins TRBV5-1 and TRBJ1-4; 7 nucleotides line up with TRBD1. The CDR3 has 15 amino acids. The V gene's germline CDR1 is SGHRS and CDR2 YFSETQ. J lost 6 bases, V lost 1 base, and 6 bases had no gene match. CDR3 DNA sequence: TGCGCCAGCAGCTTGTCGTACAGGGGAGATGAAAAACTGTTTTTT. It codes for CASSLSYRGDEKLFF.

Only one count was recorded for this clone. J is TRBJ2-4 and V is TRBV28; D tentatively reads TRBD1 or TRBD2 (5 bases each). The V gene lost 3 bases and the J gene lost 0 bases, with 12 bases spanning the gap. Germline V gene data show CDR1 as MDHEN and CDR2 as SYDVKM. The CDR3 is made up of 16 amino acids. CDR3 protein: CASSFPGGAAKNIQYF. The CDR3 DNA follows: TGTGCCAGCAGTTTTCCTGGGGGTGCAGCCAAAAACATTCAGTACTTC.

On this clone itself: A far more abundant clone sits one base away, making this likely a read error. The rearrangement joins TRBV5-4 to TRBJ2-7, with TRBD2 identical over 15 bases. Germline values: CDR1 SGHNT, CDR2 YYREEE (reference sequence). CDR3 length: 18 residues. The CDR3 here is CASSLDGLAGGGTYGQYF. Written as DNA, the CDR3 is TGTGCCAGCAGCTTGGATGGACTAGCGGGAGGGGGAACCTACGGGCAGTACTTC.

The gene calls are TRBV4-1 and TRBJ2-2; 10 bases fit TRBD2. The CDR3 totals 17 residues. From germline, CDR1 is MGHRA and CDR2 YSYEKL. Trimming at V came to 1 base and at J to 5 bases, leaving 7 bases not matched to a gene. The chain's CDR3 is CASSQGWSSGSTGELFF. In DNA, the CDR3 is TGCGCCAGCAGCCAAGGATGGTCTAGCGGGAGTACCGGGGAGCTGTTTTTT.

This clone was seen at least ten times. The chain carries TRBV18 and TRBJ1-2, with D unresolved. V gave up 2 bases and J gave up 6 bases, with 10 bases separating them. CDR3 length: 13 residues. Germline-derived CDR1 and CDR2 are KGHSH and LQKENI. The CDR3 loop reads CASSPEVLDGYTF. Here the CDR3 DNA reads TGTGCCAGCTCACCAGAGGTTCTGGATGGCTACACCTTC.

Concerning this clone itself: This sample includes further DNA sequences coding for the same CDR3. The CDR3 DNA reads TGTGCCAGCAGCTTGGACAGTAGCTCCTACAATGAGCAGTTCTTC. Translated, it gives CASSLDSSSYNEQFF. The rearrangement joins TRBV5-4 to TRBJ2-1; D ambiguous. Germline V gene lookup returns CDR1 SGHNT and CDR2 YYREEE (reference sequence). The V and J ends lost 0 bases and 0 bases respectively, with 7 bases between them. This CDR3 is 15 amino acids long.

CDR3 sequence: CASKGERLSVTGELFF. The CDR3 DNA reads TGTGCCAGCAAGGGCGAGCGACTTTCAGTTACCGGGGAGCTGTTTTTT. The chain couples TRBV2 to TRBJ2-2; D is uncertain. Deletions cut 7 bases from V and 5 bases from J, with 20 bases between. The CDR3 runs 16 residues. Germline V gene lookup returns CDR1 SNHLY and CDR2 FYNNEI.

This chain links TRBV5-8 with TRBJ2-7; TRBD2 matches 10 bases. The germline gives CDR1 SGHTS, CDR2 YDEGEE. The CDR3 spans 15 residues. V lost 4 bases and J lost 5; bases outside the gene matches: 9. CDR3 sequence reads: CASSLGVAGGHEQYF. CDR3 nucleotides: TGTGCCAGCAGCCTGGGCGTAGCGGGGGGCCACGAGCAGTACTTC. Based on the CDR3 plus reference TRBV5-8 and TRBJ2-7, the full variable domain is EAGVTQSPTHLIKTRGQQATLRCSPISGHTSVYWYQQALGLGLQFLLWYDEGEERNRGNFPPRFSGRQFPNYSSELNVNALELEDSALYLCASSLGVAGGHEQYFGPGTRLTVT.

The chain is built from TRBV18 and TRBJ1-3, with D perhaps matching TRBD1 (6 bases). V shed 2 bases and J shed 4 bases, with 12 bases lying between them. This CDR3 has 15 amino acids. CDR1 is KGHSH, CDR2 LQKENI, per germline. The CDR3 here is CASSPSQGQGNTIYF. CDR3 DNA: TGTGCCAGCTCACCATCACAGGGACAAGGAAACACCATATATTTT.

To note about this clone: Other DNA sequences from this sample encode an identical CDR3 as well. The rearrangement joins TRBV18 to TRBJ2-5; the D is unclear. Germline V gene sequence: CDR1 KGHSH, CDR2 LQKENI. The CDR3 is 12 residues long. V was trimmed by 3 bases and J by 4 bases, leaving 6 bases between them. CDR3 in DNA: TGTGCCAGCTCACCGTACGGAGAGACCCAGTACTTC. Amino acid sequence: CASSPYGETQYF.

On this clone itself: Within the sample, other DNA sequences also encode this same CDR3. The chain employs TRBV9 and TRBJ1-3, with no clear D. This CDR3 contains 15 residues. The germline CDR1 and CDR2 sequences are SGDLS and YYNGEE. Trimming cost V 0 bases and J 0 bases, with 7 bases left between them. CDR3 nucleotides: TGTGCCAGCAGCGTAGGGTCATTCTCTGGAAACACCATATATTTT. It encodes CASSVGSFSGNTIYF.

The chain couples TRBV6-4 to TRBJ1-2; D perhaps matches TRBD1 (6 bases). V lost 0 bases and J lost 8, with 10 bases in between. The CDR3 covers 13 residues. CDR1 is MRHNA, CDR2 SNTAGT, per germline. CDR3 nucleotides: TGTGCCAGCAGTGACTCATCAGGGGACGGCTACACCTTC. It yields the protein CASSDSSGDGYTF.

This chain joins TRBV7-2 and TRBJ2-1; 8 bases agree with TRBD1. This CDR3 is built from 13 residues. CDR1 is SGHTA and CDR2 is FQGNSA in the germline V gene. V lost 4 bases and J lost 7; bases outside the gene matches: 3. CDR3 coding DNA: TGTGCCAGCAGCTACAGACAGGGGAATGAGCAGTTCTTC. This codes for CASSYRQGNEQFF.

This clone came up many times. The chain recombines TRBV29-1 with TRBJ2-1, with a possible D match to TRBD2 (6 bases). Germline V gene lookup returns CDR1 SQVTM and CDR2 ANQGSEA. Trimming took off 3 bases at V and 13 bases at J, with 25 bases between the two ends. The length of the CDR3 is 15 residues. CDR3 coding DNA: TGCAGCGTTGACTCGCTCCATCGAGGTCGGACTACACAGTTCTTC. It encodes CSVDSLHRGRTTQFF.